This T cell receptor beta chain was recorded in a study of T cell responses to AZD1222 COVID-19 vaccine (dated by TCRdb to the early 2020s). Concerning the study at large: A total of 230 to 250 trial participants underwent TCR sequencing, of whom around 200 received two doses of AZD1222 and approximately 25 received two doses of the MenACWY control vaccine. Enrollment into the trials was organized by age into subgroups of 18-55, 56-69 and 70-plus years, and those subgroups contained 148, 28 and 57 TCR-sequenced participants, respectively. Findings and caveats that apply to the study as a whole: Because no day 14 peak-response samples were available, the repertoires could be characterized only after the peak T cell response. In the small 56-69-year group, the increase in depth fell short of significance, most likely because of low power. After two AZD1222 doses, both the breadth and the depth of spike-specific TCRs were significantly higher than at day 0 and than in MenACWY recipients. Reportedly, almost half of the unique spike-specific TCRs recognized epitopes lying outside the regions that are mutated in the B.1.351 and B.1.1.7 variants. Participants were mostly white British and included more females than males, and it was suggested by the authors that clonal diversity may have been underestimated. The vaccine-associated CD4 TCRs covered the entire spike protein, and the dominant responses fell in regions 160-218 and 743-854. Conclusions about previously exposed vaccinees are limited, since just a handful of AZD1222 recipients were seropositive for SARS-CoV-2 at baseline.

The CDR3 regions of human TCRbeta chains were analyzed by immunosequencing. For the original study's pipeline: Repertoire TCRs were matched against a reference library of SARS-CoV-2-specific TCRs generated with the MIRA antigen-specificity platform. Breadth was defined as the fraction of unique TCRs that were SARS-CoV-2-associated, and depth was defined as the fraction of total T cells that were SARS-CoV-2-associated. Using the MIRA data, each spike-specific TCR was mapped to the spike region that the TCR reacts to and placed in a CD4 or CD8 class. Log10-transformed breadth and depth values were compared by one-way ANOVA with Sidak's multiple comparisons tests. TCRdb provides this immuneACCESS table in a form limited to in-frame rearrangements. Some clones are lacking; in checked studies, under half of them reflect an unresolved V gene, and why the rest are absent is not known. The DNA was the basis for D and trimming; V, J and clone size are from that table. The table for this sample lists around 120,000 clones; roughly 91% of them were counted only once. Approximately 5% of the sample lies in the top ten.

Per the publication, the time point label means: about 28 days (+/-7) after the second vaccine dose. AZD1222 recipients with second doses at about 4 weeks or about 12 weeks were pooled, because spike-specific TCR depth and breadth did not differ between schedules. Samples from vaccinated people were obtained from the UK trials COV001 and COV002, which included a single-blind randomized controlled phase 2/3 trial of AZD1222 (ChAdOx1 nCoV-19) in healthy adults. For TCRbeta chain sequencing, PBMC samples were collected from trial participants at day 0 and at day 28 after the second dose. Points on this clone: No antigen is known for it. The record has no base qualities; no much larger clone is one base away.

The starting material was peripheral blood, obtained 28 days after the second AZD1222 dose. This clonotype originated in an adult who received the AZD1222 COVID-19 vaccine.

The CDR3 corresponds to CASSQPDTSGNTIYF. The sequenced DNA is TGTGCCAGCAGCCAACCCGACACCTCTGGAAACACCATATATTTT. The rearrangement combines TRBV4-2 with TRBJ1-3; the D gene lacks a confident call. V loses 2 bases, J loses 0 bases, and the germline ends lie 8 bases apart. The CDR3 runs 15 amino acids, cysteine and phenylalanine included. Only CDR3 DNA is held: 45 bases, read in frame from base 1. According to the germline V gene, CDR1 reads LGHNA and CDR2 reads YNFKEQ.